One sample yielded the 4 T cell receptor beta chains listed below, sequenced in a study of Ad26.COV2.S vaccination and SARS-CoV-2 variants. Treatment reported: roughly 19 received Ad26.COV2.S at low or high dose, single or two shots; about 5 received placebo; per-sample allocation not given. Specimens were obtained on day 63 following the first vaccine or placebo injection. Generated by immunoSEQ multiplex PCR, the TCRdb table keeps only in-frame clones and is missing some. Of about 460,000 clones listed, about 88% are singletons. Sequenced material: peripheral blood, taken in a trial of Ad26.COV2.S vaccine versus placebo. The source of these receptors is a person aged 18-65 years who received the Ad26.COV2.S COVID-19 vaccine or a placebo.

The rearrangement joins TRBV12-3 or TRBV12-4 to TRBJ2-7; no definite D call. The CDR3 loop spans 13 amino acids. Trimming stripped 3 bases from V and 6 bases from J, with 12 bases between. CDR3 loop: CASSFSSSAEQYF. The CDR3 bases are TGTGCCAGCAGTTTTTCGTCCAGCGCCGAGCAGTACTTC.

The count of this clone is one. The V gene is TRBV6-6, the J gene TRBJ2-4; D may match TRBD1 or TRBD2 (5 bases each). Between the trimmed V and J ends, which lost 6 bases and 1 base, there was a span of 25 bases. Germline CDR1 is MNHNY and CDR2 is SVGAGI (reference sequence). The CDR3 length is 19 residues. This CDR3 is CASSRNAARGAVAKNIQYF. For the CDR3, the DNA is TGTGCCAGCAGCCGAAACGCCGCCAGAGGGGCGGTGGCCAAAAACATTCAGTACTTC.

This chain uses TRBV20-1 with TRBJ1-5; unclear D gene. Between the trimmed V and J ends, which lost 3 bases and 7 bases, there was a span of 16 bases. CDR3 length: 14 amino acids. Germline CDR1 DFQATT, CDR2 SNEGSKA (reference sequence). Written as DNA, the CDR3 is TGCAGTGCTAGTGGTGGACGCGGGGTCCAGCCCCAGCATTTT. It specifies CSASGGRGVQPQHF.

The CDR3 nucleotides are TGTGCCAGCACCCATTCCGGGACAGAGAGGTTTGGTGGTGGCTACACCTTC. Residues: CASTHSGTERFGGGYTF. This chain connects TRBV2 to TRBJ1-2; TRBD1 matches 7 bases. This CDR3 has 17 residues. The germline gives CDR1 SNHLY, CDR2 FYNNEI. With V trimmed by 7 bases and J by 7 bases, 21 bases remained unmatched.